This is a list of T cell receptor beta chains from one sample in a study of blood T cell repertoires in COVID-19. Sequenced by immunoSEQ multiplex PCR; TCRdb stores in-frame clones only, minus some. The repertoire has fewer than 350,000 clones, approximately 80% of them found once; the top ten carry under 3%. Sequencing was performed on peripheral blood. These receptor sequences come from a woman in her fifties or sixties with active or convalescent COVID-19. CDR3s include the opening cysteine and the closing phenylalanine or tryptophan. Fields, in order: D gene, V gene, J gene, clone size, CDR3 DNA, CDR3 protein. A D gene is named only where the DNA matches it firmly. Size is omitted from some rows. Given values are once, few, many or a class for expanded clones.

d_gene: NA; v_gene: TRBV11-2; j_gene: TRBJ2-7; abundance: few; CDR3nt: TGTGCCAGCAGCTTAGATTGGGGGGAGTCCTACGAGCAGTACTTC; CDR3aa: CASSLDWGESYEQYF
d_gene: NA; v_gene: TRBV5-6; j_gene: TRBJ2-3; abundance: NA; CDR3nt: TGTGCCAGCAGCTTGGCGGTCGAACTCAGCACAGATACGCAGTATTTT; CDR3aa: CASSLAVELSTDTQYF
d_gene: TRBD1; v_gene: TRBV5-4; j_gene: TRBJ1-4; abundance: NA; CDR3nt: TGTGCCAGCAGCTTCGGACAGGGAGTCAGTGCAACTAATGAAAAACTGTTTTTT; CDR3aa: CASSFGQGVSATNEKLFF
d_gene: NA; v_gene: TRBV7-2; j_gene: TRBJ1-2; abundance: few; CDR3nt: TGTGCCAGCAGCTTAGTGGAGCGACTTGTCCCCTACACCTTC; CDR3aa: CASSLVERLVPYTF
d_gene: TRBD2; v_gene: TRBV7-2; j_gene: TRBJ2-1; abundance: NA; CDR3nt: TGTGCCAGCAGCCCCCGGACTAGCGGGCGAGGGCTATACAATGAGCAGTTCTTC; CDR3aa: CASSPRTSGRGLYNEQFF
d_gene: TRBD1; v_gene: TRBV9; j_gene: TRBJ1-1; abundance: few; CDR3nt: TGTGCCAGCAGCGTCAGGACAGGGATGAACACTGAAGCTTTCTTT; CDR3aa: CASSVRTGMNTEAFF
d_gene: NA; v_gene: TRBV4-3; j_gene: TRBJ1-1; abundance: NA; CDR3nt: TGCGCCAGCAGCCACTCTACGGGAGAACGCACTGAAGCTTTCTTT; CDR3aa: CASSHSTGERTEAFF
d_gene: NA; v_gene: TRBV27; j_gene: TRBJ1-1; abundance: NA; CDR3nt: TGTGCCAGCAGATCGGGACACCAGAACACTGAAGCTTTCTTT; CDR3aa: CASRSGHQNTEAFF
d_gene: TRBD1; v_gene: TRBV7-3; j_gene: TRBJ2-7; abundance: NA; CDR3nt: TGTGCCAGCAGCCTACAAGGGACAGACTCGACCTACGAGCAGTACTTC; CDR3aa: CASSLQGTDSTYEQYF
d_gene: TRBD2; v_gene: TRBV4-3; j_gene: TRBJ2-2; abundance: NA; CDR3nt: TGCGCCAGCAGCCATGGACTAGCGGGGGACTCCACCGGGGAGCTGTTTTTT; CDR3aa: CASSHGLAGDSTGELFF
d_gene: NA; v_gene: TRBV7-3; j_gene: TRBJ2-2; abundance: NA; CDR3nt: TGTGCCAGCAGCACCCAGAGGGCCGGGGAGCTGTTTTTT; CDR3aa: CASSTQRAGELFF